The entry that follows covers one T cell receptor (beta chain) sequence. J was trimmed by 6 bases and V by 4 bases; bases with no gene match: 7. The CDR3 runs to 15 residues. The germline V gene encodes CDR1 SGHRS and CDR2 YFSETQ. The data belong to a study of blood T cell repertoires in COVID-19. At the level of the study: COVID-19 samples from acute and convalescent phases originated in the United States, Italy and Spain. Nucleic acid was either cDNA or gDNA, and it came from T cells, B-cell-depleted T cells, or PBMCs.

Authors' data handling: Reference gene primer amplification gave nucleated cell count estimates. The data were produced by immunoSEQ multiplex PCR, yet TCRdb's version contains in-frame clones alone and is incomplete. V and J calls and clone size are those listed in that table; D and trimming were worked out from the DNA. Altogether 130,000 or so clones are present, 55% to 75% being singletons, with the ten largest covering 1.5% to 2%. The sequence was collected from a woman between 70 and 85 years old with acute or convalescent COVID-19. The rearrangement links TRBV5-1 to TRBJ1-6; TRBD1 agrees at 7 bases. Sequences were obtained from peripheral blood. The CDR3 coding sequence is TGCGCCAGCAGCCTGACAGGGCCTACTAATTCACCCCTCCACTTT. Translating it yields CASSLTGPTNSPLHF. The full variable domain, rest sourced from reference TRBV5-1 and TRBJ1-6, is KAGVTQTPRYLIKTRGQQVTLSCSPISGHRSVSWYQQTPGQGLQFLFEYFSETQRNKGNFPGRFSGRQFSNSRSEMNVSTLELGDSALYLCASSLTGPTNSPLHFGNGTRLTVT.